The clone carrying this T cell receptor beta chain was detected only a few times. In the original processing: Estimated nucleated cell counts came from reference gene primer amplification. Generated by immunoSEQ multiplex PCR, the TCRdb table keeps only in-frame clones and is missing some. The DNA was the basis for D and trimming; V, J and clone size are from that table. This table holds about 99,000 clones, around 88% found once. CDR1 is LNHDA, CDR2 SQIVND, per germline (reference sequence). V dropped 7 bases and J dropped 4 bases, with 17 bases sitting between them. The CDR3 length is 15 residues. These data are taken from a study of blood T cell repertoires in COVID-19.

The sample consisted of peripheral blood. V usage is TRBV19 and J usage is TRBJ1-5; no reliable D call. This clonotype was obtained from a human donor in a cohort sampled during active COVID-19. The CDR3 loop reads CASTEAGKGNQPQHF. CDR3 sequence (DNA): TGTGCCAGTACTGAGGCGGGGAAAGGGAATCAGCCCCAGCATTTT.